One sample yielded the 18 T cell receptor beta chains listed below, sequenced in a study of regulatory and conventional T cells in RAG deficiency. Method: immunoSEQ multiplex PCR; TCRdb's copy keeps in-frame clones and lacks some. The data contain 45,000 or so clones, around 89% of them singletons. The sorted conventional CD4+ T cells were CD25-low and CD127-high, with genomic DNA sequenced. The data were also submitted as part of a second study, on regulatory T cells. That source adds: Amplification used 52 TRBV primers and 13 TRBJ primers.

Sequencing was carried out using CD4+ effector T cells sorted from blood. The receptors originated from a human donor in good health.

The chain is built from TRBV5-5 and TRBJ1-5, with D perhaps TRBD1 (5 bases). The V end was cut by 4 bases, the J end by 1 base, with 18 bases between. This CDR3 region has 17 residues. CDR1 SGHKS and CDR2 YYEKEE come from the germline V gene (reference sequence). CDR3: CASSVFGGAASNQPQHF. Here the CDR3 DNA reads TGTGCCAGCAGCGTGTTTGGGGGAGCGGCGAGCAATCAGCCCCAGCATTTT.

DNA for the CDR3: TGTGCCAGCAGCTTTAAAGGGCCGGGGAACACTGAAGCTTTCTTT. It encodes CASSFKGPGNTEAFF. This chain links TRBV7-9 with TRBJ1-1; D is undetermined. V gave up 3 bases and J gave up 1 base, with 12 bases separating them. Germline CDR1 reads SEHNR; CDR2 reads FQNEAQ (reference sequence). The length of the CDR3 is 15 residues.

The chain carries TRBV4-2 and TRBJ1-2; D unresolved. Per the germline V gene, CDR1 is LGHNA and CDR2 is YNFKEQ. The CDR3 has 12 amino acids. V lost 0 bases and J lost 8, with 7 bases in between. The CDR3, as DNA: TGTGCCAGCAGCCAAGATCTAGGGGGCTACACCTTC. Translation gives CASSQDLGGYTF.

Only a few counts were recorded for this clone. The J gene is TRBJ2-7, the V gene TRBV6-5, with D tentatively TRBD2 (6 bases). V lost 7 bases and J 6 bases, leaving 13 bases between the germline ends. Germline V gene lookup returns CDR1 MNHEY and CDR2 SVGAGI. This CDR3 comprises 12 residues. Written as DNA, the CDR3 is TGTGCCAGCATGGGACTGGAGGGCGAGCAGTACTTC. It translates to CASMGLEGEQYF.

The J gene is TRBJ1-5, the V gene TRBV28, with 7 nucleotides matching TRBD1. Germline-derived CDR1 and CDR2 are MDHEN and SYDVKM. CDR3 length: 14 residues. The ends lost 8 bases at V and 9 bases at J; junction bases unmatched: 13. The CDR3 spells CASLGGQTTGPQHF. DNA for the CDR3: TGTGCCAGCCTCGGGGGACAGACAACGGGGCCCCAGCATTTT.

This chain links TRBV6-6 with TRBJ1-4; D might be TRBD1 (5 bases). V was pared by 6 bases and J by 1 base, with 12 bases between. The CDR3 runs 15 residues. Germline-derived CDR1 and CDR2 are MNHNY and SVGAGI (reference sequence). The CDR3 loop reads CASRNGARTNEKLFF. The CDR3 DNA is TGTGCCAGCAGGAACGGGGCAAGAACTAATGAAAAACTGTTTTTT.

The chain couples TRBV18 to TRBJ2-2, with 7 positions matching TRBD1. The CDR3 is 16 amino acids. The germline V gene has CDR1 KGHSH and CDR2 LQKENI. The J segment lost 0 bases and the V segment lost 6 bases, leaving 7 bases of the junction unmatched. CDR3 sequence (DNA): TGTGCCAGCTCCCCAGGACAGGCGACGAACACCGGGGAGCTGTTTTTT. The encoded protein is CASSPGQATNTGELFF.

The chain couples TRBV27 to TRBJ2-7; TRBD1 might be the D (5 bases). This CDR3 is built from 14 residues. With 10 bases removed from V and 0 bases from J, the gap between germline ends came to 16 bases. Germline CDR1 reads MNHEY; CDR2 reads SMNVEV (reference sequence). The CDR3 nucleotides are TGTGCCACTTTGCCGACAGCCTACTCCTACGAGCAGTACTTC. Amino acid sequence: CATLPTAYSYEQYF.

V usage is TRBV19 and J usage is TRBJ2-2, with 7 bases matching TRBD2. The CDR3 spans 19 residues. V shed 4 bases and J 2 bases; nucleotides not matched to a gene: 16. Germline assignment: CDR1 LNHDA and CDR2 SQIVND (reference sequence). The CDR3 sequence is CASSTPTSSYGLNTGELFF. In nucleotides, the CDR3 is TGTGCCAGTAGTACCCCGACTAGCTCCTACGGATTAAACACCGGGGAGCTGTTTTTT.

CDR3 sequence reads: CASSPDRAWGGYTF. In DNA, the CDR3 is TGTGCCAGCAGCCCCGACAGGGCCTGGGGAGGCTACACCTTC. V and J are TRBV6-5 and TRBJ1-2; 7 bases line up with TRBD1. In germline, CDR1 is MNHEY, CDR2 SVGAGI. The V and J ends lost 6 bases and 8 bases, in that order; junction bases with no gene match: 12. The CDR3 is made up of 14 amino acids.

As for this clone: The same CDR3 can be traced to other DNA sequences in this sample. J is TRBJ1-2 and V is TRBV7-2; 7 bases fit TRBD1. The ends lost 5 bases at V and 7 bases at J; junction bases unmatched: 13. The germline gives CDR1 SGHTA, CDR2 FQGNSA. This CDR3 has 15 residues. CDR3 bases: TGTGCCAGCAGCCCAGGGGGAGGTTTTGGGGGTGGCTACACCTTC. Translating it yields CASSPGGGFGGGYTF.

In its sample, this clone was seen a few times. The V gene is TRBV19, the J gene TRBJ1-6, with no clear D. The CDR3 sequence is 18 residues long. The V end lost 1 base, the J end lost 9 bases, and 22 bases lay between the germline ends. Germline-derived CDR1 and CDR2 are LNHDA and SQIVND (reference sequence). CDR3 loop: CASSIVVSDGRRSSPLHF. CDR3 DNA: TGTGCCAGTAGTATAGTAGTATCTGACGGGAGAAGATCTTCACCCCTCCACTTT.

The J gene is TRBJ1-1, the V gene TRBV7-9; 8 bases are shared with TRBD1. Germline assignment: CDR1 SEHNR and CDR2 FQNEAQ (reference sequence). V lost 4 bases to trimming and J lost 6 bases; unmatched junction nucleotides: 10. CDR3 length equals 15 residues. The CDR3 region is CASSSPDRGRAEAFF. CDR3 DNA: TGTGCCAGCAGCTCCCCTGACAGGGGAAGGGCTGAAGCTTTCTTT.

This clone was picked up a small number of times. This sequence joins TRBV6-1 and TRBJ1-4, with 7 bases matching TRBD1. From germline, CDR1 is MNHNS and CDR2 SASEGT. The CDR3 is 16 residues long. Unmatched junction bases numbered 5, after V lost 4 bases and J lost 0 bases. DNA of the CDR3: TGTGCCAGCAGTGGGGGGACAGTTGCAACTAATGAAAAACTGTTTTTT. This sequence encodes CASSGGTVATNEKLFF.

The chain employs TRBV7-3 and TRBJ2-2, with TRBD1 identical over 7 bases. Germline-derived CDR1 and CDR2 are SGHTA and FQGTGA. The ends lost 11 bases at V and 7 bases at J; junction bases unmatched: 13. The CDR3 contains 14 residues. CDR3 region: CALNRGDQDGELFF. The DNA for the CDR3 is TGTGCCTTAAACAGGGGAGACCAGGACGGGGAGCTGTTTTTT.

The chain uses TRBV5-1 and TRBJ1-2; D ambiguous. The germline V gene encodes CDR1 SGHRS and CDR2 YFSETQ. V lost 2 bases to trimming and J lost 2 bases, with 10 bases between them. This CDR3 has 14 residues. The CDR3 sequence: CASSFEGSNYGYTF. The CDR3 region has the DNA TGCGCCAGCAGCTTCGAGGGCTCGAACTATGGCTACACCTTC.

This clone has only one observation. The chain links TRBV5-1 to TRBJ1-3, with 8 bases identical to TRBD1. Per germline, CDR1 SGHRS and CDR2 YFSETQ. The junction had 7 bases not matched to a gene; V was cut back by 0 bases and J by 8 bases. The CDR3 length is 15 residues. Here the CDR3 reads CASSLGQGARDTIYF. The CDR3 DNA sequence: TGCGCCAGCAGCTTGGGGCAGGGGGCAAGGGACACCATATATTTT.

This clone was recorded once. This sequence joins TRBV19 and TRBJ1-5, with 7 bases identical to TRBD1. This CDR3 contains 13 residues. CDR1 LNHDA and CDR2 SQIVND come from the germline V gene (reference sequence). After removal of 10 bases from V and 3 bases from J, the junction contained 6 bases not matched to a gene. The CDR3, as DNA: TGTGCCACGTACAGGGGTTACAATCAGCCCCAGCATTTT. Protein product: CATYRGYNQPQHF.